A single sample gave rise to the 4 T cell receptor beta chains below, sequenced in a study of blood T cell repertoires in COVID-19. Data came from immunoSEQ multiplex PCR; TCRdb stores just in-frame clones and leaves some out. The table shows around 230,000 clones, with 82% occurring only once. Sequenced material: peripheral blood. The origin of the receptors is a woman aged 60 to 75 with active or convalescent COVID-19.

CDR3 sequence reads: CASSERLAGAPRTDTQYF. CDR3 DNA sequence: TGTGCCAGCAGCGAGAGACTAGCGGGGGCCCCCCGCACAGATACGCAGTATTTT. This chain joins TRBV7-9 and TRBJ2-3, with 12 bases lining up with TRBD2. This CDR3 is built from 18 residues. Germline V CDR1 and CDR2: SEHNR, FQNEAQ (reference sequence). The J segment lost 1 base and the V segment lost 5 bases, leaving 10 bases of the junction unmatched.

Regarding this clone: Other nucleotide sequences in the sample specify the same CDR3. The V and J genes are TRBV18 and TRBJ1-2; 7 bases are a match to TRBD1. Trimming at V came to 3 bases and at J to 4 bases, leaving 5 bases not matched to a gene. The germline V gene encodes CDR1 KGHSH and CDR2 LQKENI. This CDR3 has 14 residues. Here the CDR3 reads CASSPSGQVYGYTF. The CDR3 bases are TGTGCCAGCTCACCGAGCGGACAGGTCTATGGCTACACCTTC.

As concerns this clone: The germline gene is not matched at one end of the junction; a read error may be the cause. The chain is built from TRBV7-7 and TRBJ2-3, with 7 bases fitting TRBD1. The CDR3 extends over 16 amino acids. Germline assignment: CDR1 SSHAT and CDR2 FNYEAQ (reference sequence). CDR3 amino acids: CASSPNGQASTDTQYF. Written as DNA, the CDR3 is TGTGCTAGCAGCCCAAACGGACAGGCTAGCACAGATACGCAGTATTTT.

The rearrangement joins TRBV7-2 to TRBJ2-1; 10 nucleotides match TRBD2. With 5 bases clipped from V and 8 bases from J, the junction kept 12 bases outside the gene matches. This CDR3 spans 16 amino acids. Germline loops: CDR1 SGHTA, CDR2 FQGNSA. CDR3 DNA: TGTGCCAGCAGCCCCCAGCATGCAAGCGGGGGGGATGAGCAGTTCTTC. Amino acids: CASSPQHASGGDEQFF.